Listed here are 26 T cell receptor beta chains from one sample, sequenced in a study of blood T cell repertoires in COVID-19. Measured with immunoSEQ multiplex PCR; TCRdb has only the in-frame clones, and not every one. The profile shows some 260,000 clones, roughly four fifths of them singletons. Sequencing was performed on peripheral blood. All receptors derive from a man at least 80 years old with acute or convalescent COVID-19.

This chain links TRBV9 with TRBJ1-1; a possible D gene is TRBD1 (6 bases). The germline V gene has CDR1 SGDLS and CDR2 YYNGEE. Between the trimmed V and J ends, which lost 2 bases and 1 base, there was a span of 9 bases. This CDR3 comprises 14 residues. The CDR3 DNA reads as TGTGCCAGCAGCGTCCTGACAGGGAACACTGAAGCTTTCTTT. This translates into CASSVLTGNTEAFF.

The chain is built from TRBV7-9 and TRBJ1-1; D unresolved. The V end lost 5 bases, the J end lost 6 bases, and 10 bases lay between the germline ends. The CDR3 runs to 12 residues. The germline V gene encodes CDR1 SEHNR and CDR2 FQNEAQ (reference sequence). The DNA for the CDR3 is TGTGCCAGCAGCCGGCCCGGAGCTGAAGCTTTCTTT. Translation: CASSRPGAEAFF.

The V gene is TRBV21-1, the J gene TRBJ1-6; whether TRBD1, the table's D call, matches the DNA was not checked. TRBV21-1 is classified as a pseudogene. This CDR3 has 15 amino acids. This chain's CDR3 is CASIGGGQGAITLHF. The CDR3 DNA reads as TGTGCCAGCATAGGCGGGGGACAGGGGGCGATCACCCTCCACTTT.

The rearrangement links TRBV6-2 or TRBV6-3 to TRBJ2-7, with 7 bases that match TRBD1. Germline V gene lookup returns CDR1 MNHEY and CDR2 SVGEGT. The CDR3 is 19 residues long. V shed 4 bases, J shed 2 bases, and the junction held 20 bases outside the gene matches. For the CDR3, the DNA is TGTGCCAGCAGTTCGGACCCCCCCCCTGTGACAGGGTTTCCCTACGAGCAGTACTTC. Translating it yields CASSSDPPPVTGFPYEQYF.

V and J are TRBV3-1 (or the pseudogene TRBV3-2) and TRBJ1-2; the D gene is possibly TRBD1 (5 bases). The CDR3 loop spans 13 amino acids. Trimming pared 3 bases from V and 2 bases from J, leaving 7 bases between. Germline V lookup: CDR1 LGHDT, CDR2 YNNKEL (reference sequence). The CDR3 sequence: CASSQGRNYGYTF. CDR3 DNA: TGTGCCAGCAGCCAGGGGCGGAACTATGGCTACACCTTC.

The CDR3 sequence is CASSLAHNQPQHF. The CDR3 nucleotides read TGTGCCAGCAGTTTGGCCCACAATCAGCCCCAGCATTTT. The chain couples TRBV12-3 or TRBV12-4 to TRBJ1-5, with no clear D. The CDR3 covers 13 residues. V shed 3 bases and J shed 3 bases, with 6 bases lying between them.

This chain connects TRBV6-5 to TRBJ2-1; 9 positions agree with TRBD1. The CDR3 consists of 14 residues. The V segment lost 6 bases and the J segment 7 bases; nucleotides outside the gene matches: 7. Per germline, CDR1 MNHEY and CDR2 SVGAGI. The CDR3 here is CASSSTGTGNEQFF. The CDR3 nucleotides read TGTGCCAGCAGCTCCACGGGGACAGGGAATGAGCAGTTCTTC.

The J gene is TRBJ2-1, the V gene TRBV2, with TRBD2 matching 8 bases. V dropped 6 bases and J dropped 2; count of bases not matched to a gene: 9. Germline V gene data show CDR1 as SNHLY and CDR2 as FYNNEI. The CDR3 length is 16 residues. The CDR3 DNA sequence: TGTGCCAGCAGCGGGCTAGCGGGTGCGGCCTACAATGAGCAGTTCTTC. Residues: CASSGLAGAAYNEQFF.

The J gene is TRBJ1-6, the V gene TRBV5-8; the match to TRBD1 covers 9 bases. Trimming removed 4 bases from V and 10 bases from J; junction bases left unmatched: 12. The CDR3 has 16 amino acids. Germline V lookup: CDR1 SGHTS, CDR2 YDEGEE. The CDR3 nucleotides read TGTGCCAGCAGCCGAGAGTACGGGACAGGGATGTCACCCCTCCACTTT. As protein: CASSREYGTGMSPLHF.

Regarding this clone: Different DNA sequences within this sample yield the same CDR3. The V call is TRBV4-2, the J call TRBJ2-7; 9 bases match TRBD1. The V gene end was trimmed by 0 bases and the J gene end by 2 bases; junction bases not matched to a gene: 2. The CDR3 covers 15 residues. Germline values: CDR1 LGHNA, CDR2 YNFKEQ. The CDR3: CASSQDRDRAYEQYF. The DNA for the CDR3 is TGTGCCAGCAGCCAAGATAGGGACAGGGCCTACGAGCAGTACTTC.

V and J are TRBV5-1 and TRBJ1-5; TRBD1 matches at 9 bases. The CDR3 extends over 14 amino acids. Germline CDR1 and CDR2: SGHRS and YFSETQ. V lost 4 bases to trimming and J lost 7 bases; unmatched junction nucleotides: 6. The CDR3 sequence is CASSPGQGGQPQHF. CDR3 nucleotides: TGCGCCAGCAGCCCGGGACAGGGCGGGCAGCCCCAGCATTTT.

In its sample, this clone was seen a few times. The chain combines TRBV24-1 with TRBJ2-1; perhaps TRBD2 as D (6 bases). V lost 4 bases, J lost 8 bases, and 20 bases lay in between. The CDR3 totals 16 residues. The germline V gene has CDR1 KGHDR and CDR2 SFDVKD. The DNA of the CDR3 is TGTGCCACCAGTGAGGAGGGAGAGGTGGGGTTCTATGAGCAGTTCTTC. Amino acid sequence: CATSEEGEVGFYEQFF.

This clone was recorded once. This chain uses TRBV3-1 (or the pseudogene TRBV3-2) with TRBJ2-1, with TRBD1 matching 9 bases. CDR1 LGHDT and CDR2 YNNKEL come from the germline V gene (reference sequence). This CDR3 has 15 residues. Trimming removed 3 bases from V and 6 bases from J; junction bases left unmatched: 6. CDR3 DNA: TGTGCCAGCAGCCATTCGGGACAGGGCAGCAATGAGCAGTTCTTC. It translates to CASSHSGQGSNEQFF.

The V call is TRBV10-2, the J call TRBJ2-1, with TRBD2 as a possible D gene (6 bases). This CDR3 is built from 15 residues. In germline, CDR1 is WSHSY, CDR2 SAAADI. The V end was cut by 3 bases, the J end by 7 bases, with 16 bases between. The DNA of the CDR3 is TGCGCCAGCAGTGATGGGGACTGGAAGGGGAATGAGCAGTTCTTC. Amino acids: CASSDGDWKGNEQFF.

The chain carries TRBV2 and TRBJ2-2, with D possibly being TRBD2 (6 bases). V was shortened by 10 bases and J by 2 bases, with 11 bases between the two germline ends. CDR3 length: 13 residues. The germline CDR1 and CDR2 sequences are SNHLY and FYNNEI. The CDR3 reads CAIGTDNTGELFF. CDR3 coding DNA: TGTGCCATCGGGACTGACAACACCGGGGAGCTGTTTTTT.

This clone was seen a few times. J is TRBJ1-2 and V is TRBV28, with TRBD1 matching over 12 bases. This CDR3 is 17 amino acids long. Trimming took 5 bases from V and 5 from J; bases not matched to a gene: 12. Germline loops: CDR1 MDHEN, CDR2 SYDVKM. CDR3 protein: CASSAGTGGLITYGYTF. The DNA for the CDR3 is TGTGCCAGCAGTGCCGGGACAGGGGGCCTCATAACATATGGCTACACCTTC.

The chain is built from TRBV9 and TRBJ2-3; D gene unclear. The V end was cut by 3 bases, the J end by 0 bases, with 8 bases between. The CDR3 runs 14 residues. Per germline, CDR1 SGDLS and CDR2 YYNGEE. In DNA form, the CDR3 reads TGTGCCAGCAGCGCACGTACTAGCACAGATACGCAGTATTTT. Protein: CASSARTSTDTQYF.

The genes are TRBV19 and TRBJ2-7; 8 bases line up with TRBD1. From germline, CDR1 is LNHDA and CDR2 SQIVND (reference sequence). The junction had 10 bases not matched to a gene; V was cut back by 9 bases and J by 0 bases. This CDR3 region has 15 residues. The DNA for the CDR3 is TGTGCCAGCAGGGGCCCGGGACAGGTCTCCTACGAGCAGTACTTC. It yields the protein CASRGPGQVSYEQYF.

V gene TRBV5-4 combines with J gene TRBJ2-1; maybe TRBD1 (6 bases). V was cut by 4 bases and J by 4 bases, with 18 bases left in between. CDR3 length: 16 residues. Per germline, CDR1 SGHNT and CDR2 YYREEE (reference sequence). The CDR3 coding sequence is TGTGCCAGCAGCCCGCCAGACAAAGGGGGATACAATGAGCAGTTCTTC. Protein: CASSPPDKGGYNEQFF.

The chain uses TRBV28 and TRBJ2-5, with D perhaps TRBD1 (5 bases). The CDR3 has 14 amino acids. Trimming stripped 4 bases from V and 5 bases from J, with 14 bases between. Per the germline V gene, CDR1 is MDHEN and CDR2 is SYDVKM. The CDR3 nucleotides read TGTGCCAGCAGTTCCCCTACAGGCAGGGAGACCCAGTACTTC. Protein: CASSSPTGRETQYF.

The rearrangement uses TRBV28 and TRBJ1-6; D gene unclear. From germline, CDR1 is MDHEN and CDR2 SYDVKM. The length of the CDR3 is 15 residues. The V end was cut by 6 bases, the J end by 6 bases, with 15 bases between. The CDR3, as DNA: TGTGCCAGCAGACCCCGGGAGCGGGCTAATTCACCCCTCCACTTT. Translating gives CASRPRERANSPLHF.

This chain connects TRBV6-5 to TRBJ2-7, with 9 bases lining up with TRBD1. CDR3 length: 14 residues. V was pared by 5 bases and J by 5 bases, with 7 bases of the junction left unmatched. Germline CDR1 reads MNHEY; CDR2 reads SVGAGI. CDR3 DNA sequence: TGTGCCAGCAGTCCTACAGGGGGCGTTGACGAGCAGTACTTC. Translating gives CASSPTGGVDEQYF.

This chain joins TRBV5-6 and TRBJ1-4, with D maybe TRBD1 (5 bases). The CDR3 covers 12 residues. CDR1 SGHDT and CDR2 YYEEEE come from the germline V gene. V was shortened by 0 bases and J by 8 bases, with 5 bases between the two germline ends. CDR3 coding DNA: TGTGCCAGCAGCTTGGGACAGGAAAAACTGTTTTTT. Translated: CASSLGQEKLFF. The variable domain in full, with the rest retrieved from reference TRBV5-6 and TRBJ1-4, is DAGVTQSPTHLIKTRGQQVTLRCSPKSGHDTVSWYQQALGQGPQFIFQYYEEEERQRGNFPDRFSGHQFPNYSSELNVNALLLGDSALYLCASSLGQEKLFFGSGTQLSVL.

This clone was recorded a few times. This chain links TRBV7-3 with TRBJ2-3; 10 positions match TRBD2. CDR3 length: 16 residues. Looked up from germline, CDR1 is SGHTA and CDR2 is FQGTGA. The V segment lost 5 bases and the J segment 3 bases; nucleotides outside the gene matches: 8. The CDR3 spells CASSPRGGLATDTQYF. The CDR3 region has the DNA TGTGCCAGCAGCCCCCGAGGGGGACTAGCGACAGATACGCAGTATTTT.

V is TRBV9 and J is TRBJ1-1, with D tentatively TRBD1 (5 bases). The CDR3 totals 16 residues. CDR1 is SGDLS, CDR2 YYNGEE, per germline. V was pared by 1 base and J by 3 bases, with 16 bases between. CDR3 in amino acids: CASSVTPGRGDTEAFF. DNA of the CDR3: TGTGCCAGCAGCGTAACCCCAGGTCGGGGGGACACTGAAGCTTTCTTT.

This clone was observed once. V and J are TRBV19 and TRBJ1-2; possibly TRBD1 for D (6 bases). The CDR3 has 15 amino acids. The V gene's germline CDR1 is LNHDA and CDR2 SQIVND (reference sequence). Trimming took 3 bases from V and 1 from J, leaving 12 bases between them. The DNA for the CDR3 is TGTGCCAGTAGTATTGGGGGCAGGGATAACTATGGCTACACCTTC. Translation gives CASSIGGRDNYGYTF.